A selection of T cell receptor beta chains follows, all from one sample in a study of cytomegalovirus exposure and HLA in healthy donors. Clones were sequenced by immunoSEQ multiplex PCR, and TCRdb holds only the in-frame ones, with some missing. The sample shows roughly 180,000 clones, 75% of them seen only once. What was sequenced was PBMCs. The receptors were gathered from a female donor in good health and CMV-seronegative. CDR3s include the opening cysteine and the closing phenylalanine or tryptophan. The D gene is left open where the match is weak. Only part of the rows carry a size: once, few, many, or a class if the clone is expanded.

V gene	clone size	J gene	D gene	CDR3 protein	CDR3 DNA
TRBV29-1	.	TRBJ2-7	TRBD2	CSVSGGSEQYF	TGCAGCGTTTCGGGAGGCAGCGAGCAGTACTTC
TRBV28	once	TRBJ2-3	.	CASSFQRASTDTQYF	TGTGCCAGCAGTTTCCAGCGGGCCTCCACAGATACGCAGTATTTT
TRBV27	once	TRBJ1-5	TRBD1	CASRPNRGRSQPQHF	TGTGCCAGCAGACCTAACAGGGGAAGGAGTCAGCCCCAGCATTTT
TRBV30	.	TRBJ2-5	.	CAWSGEETQYF	TGTGCCTGGAGTGGCGAAGAGACCCAGTACTTC
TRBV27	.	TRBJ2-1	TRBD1	CASSPQGQSPYNEQFF	TGTGCCAGCAGTCCCCAGGGACAGAGCCCGTACAATGAGCAGTTCTTC
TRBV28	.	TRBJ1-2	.	CASTPTGDYGYTF	TGTGCCAGCACCCCGACAGGCGACTATGGCTACACCTTC
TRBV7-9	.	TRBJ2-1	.	CASRSVASAINEQFF	TGTGCCAGCAGATCAGTCGCTAGCGCAATCAATGAGCAGTTCTTC
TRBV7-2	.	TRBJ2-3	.	CASSLSGPRGDTQYF	TGTGCCAGCAGCCTAAGTGGCCCCCGGGGAGATACGCAGTATTTT
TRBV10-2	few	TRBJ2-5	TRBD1	CASSGRRQGRETQYF	TGCGCCAGCAGTGGCCGGCGACAGGGTCGTGAGACCCAGTACTTC
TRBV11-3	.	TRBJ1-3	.	CASSPRCYIYF	TGTGCCAGCAGCCCCCGGTGCTATATATATTTT
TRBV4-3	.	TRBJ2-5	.	CASSQDGTGQETQYF	TGCGCCAGCAGCCAAGATGGCACAGGGCAAGAGACCCAGTACTTC
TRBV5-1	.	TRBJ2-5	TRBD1	CASSSGTGGFQETQYF	TGCGCCAGCAGCTCGGGGACAGGGGGCTTTCAAGAGACCCAGTACTTC
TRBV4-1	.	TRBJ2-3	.	CASSPGSTDTQYF	TGCGCCAGCAGCCCCGGGAGCACAGATACGCAGTATTTT